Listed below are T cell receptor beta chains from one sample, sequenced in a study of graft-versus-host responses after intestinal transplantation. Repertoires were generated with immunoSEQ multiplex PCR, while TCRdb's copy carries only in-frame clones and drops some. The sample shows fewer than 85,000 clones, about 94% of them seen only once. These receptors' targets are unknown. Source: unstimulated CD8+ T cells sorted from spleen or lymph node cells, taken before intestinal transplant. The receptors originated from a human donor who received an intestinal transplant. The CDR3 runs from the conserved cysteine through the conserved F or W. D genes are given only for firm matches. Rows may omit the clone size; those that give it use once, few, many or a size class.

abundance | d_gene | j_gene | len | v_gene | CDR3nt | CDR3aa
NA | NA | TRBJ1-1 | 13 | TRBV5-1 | TGCGCCAGCAGCCCGGAGCAGAACACTGAAGCTTTCTTT | CASSPEQNTEAFF
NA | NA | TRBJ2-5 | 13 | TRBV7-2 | TGTGCCAGCAGCTTATGGTGGTGGGAGACCCAGTACTTC | CASSLWWWETQYF
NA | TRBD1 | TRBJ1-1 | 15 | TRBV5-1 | TGCGCCAGCAGCCCGACAGGGGGCGAGGGAACTGAAGCTTTCTTT | CASSPTGGEGTEAFF
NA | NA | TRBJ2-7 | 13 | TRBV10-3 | TGTGCCATCAAGGTATCTTCCGCCTACGAGCAGTACTTC | CAIKVSSAYEQYF
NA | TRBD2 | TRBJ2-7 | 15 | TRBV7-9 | TGTGCCAGCAGCTCCAGGACTAGCGGGTCTTACGAGCAGTACTTC | CASSSRTSGSYEQYF
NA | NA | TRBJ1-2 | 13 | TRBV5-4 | TGTGCCAGCAGCTTAGAGGGTTCCTATGGCTACACCTTC | CASSLEGSYGYTF
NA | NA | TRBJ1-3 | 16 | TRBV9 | TGTGCCAGCAGCCCCCCCGACGGGAGCTCTGGAAACACCATATATTTT | CASSPPDGSSGNTIYF
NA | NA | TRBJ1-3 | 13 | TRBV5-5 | TGTGCCAGCAGCCCGGGCACTGGAAACACCATATATTTT | CASSPGTGNTIYF
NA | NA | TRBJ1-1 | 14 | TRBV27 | TGTGCCAGCATCGGGGCCGCCCGAGCCACTGAAGCTTTCTTT | CASIGAARATEAFF
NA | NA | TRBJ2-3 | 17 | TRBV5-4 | TGTGCCAGCAGCTTGGGATTTGGGGACCCTCTCGCGGATACGCAGTATTTT | CASSLGFGDPLADTQYF
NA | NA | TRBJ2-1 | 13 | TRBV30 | TGTGCCTGGGGGTGGGTGGGGGACAAGGAGCAGTTCTTC | CAWGWVGDKEQFF
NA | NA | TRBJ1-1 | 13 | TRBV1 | TGCACCAGCAGCCCGCCCTTTTGGGAGAAAGCTTTCTTT | CTSSPPFWEKAFF
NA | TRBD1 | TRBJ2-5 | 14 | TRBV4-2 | TGTGCCAGCAGCCGGGACAGTGACCAAGAGACCCAGTACTTC | CASSRDSDQETQYF
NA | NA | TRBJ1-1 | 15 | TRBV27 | TGTGCCAGCAGTTTATCGATGTCTGGCTACACTGAAGCTTTCTTT | CASSLSMSGYTEAFF
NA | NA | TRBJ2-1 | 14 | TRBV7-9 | TGTGCCAGCAGCTTAGCCCCTGGGAAAAATGAGCAGTTCTTC | CASSLAPGKNEQFF
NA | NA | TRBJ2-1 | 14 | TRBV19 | TGTGCCAGTAGTATAGGCGGGTCGGGCAATGAGCAGTTCTTC | CASSIGGSGNEQFF
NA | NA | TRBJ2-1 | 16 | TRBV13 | TGTGCCAGCAGCTTGTGGGCCTCGAGCTCCTACAATGAGCAGTTCTTC | CASSLWASSSYNEQFF
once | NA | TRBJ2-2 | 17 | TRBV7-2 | TGTGCCAGCAGCTTAAGGAACTGGGGACCCAAAAGTCGGGAGCTGTTTTTT | CASSLRNWGPKSRELFF
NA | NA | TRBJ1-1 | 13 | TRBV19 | TGTGCCAGTAAACGACAGGAGAACACTGAAGCTTTCTTT | CASKRQENTEAFF
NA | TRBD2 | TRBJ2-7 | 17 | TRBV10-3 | TGTGCCATCAGTGAGTCGACTCGGGCTAGCGGCTCCTACGAGCAGTACTTC | CAISESTRASGSYEQYF
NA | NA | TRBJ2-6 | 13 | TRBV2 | TGTGCCAGCAGTCAATCTGGGGCCAACGTCCTGACTTTC | CASSQSGANVLTF
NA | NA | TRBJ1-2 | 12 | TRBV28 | TGTGCCAGCAGACTTCTCGGGGAGGGCTACACCTTC | CASRLLGEGYTF
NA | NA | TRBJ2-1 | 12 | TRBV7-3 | TGTGCCAGCATAGCAGGGGTCAATGAGCAGTTCTTC | CASIAGVNEQFF
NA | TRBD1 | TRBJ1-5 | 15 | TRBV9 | TGTGCCAGCAGCCCAGGGGGGGGGTTGGGACAGCCCCAGCATTTT | CASSPGGGLGQPQHF
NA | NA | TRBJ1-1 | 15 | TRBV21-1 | TGTGCCAGCAGCAAAGAGGTGGACGGGAACACTGAAGCTTTCTTT | CASSKEVDGNTEAFF
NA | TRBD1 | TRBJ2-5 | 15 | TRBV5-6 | TGTGCCAGCAGCCCCTACGGGACAGGTCTAGAGACCCAGTACTTC | CASSPYGTGLETQYF
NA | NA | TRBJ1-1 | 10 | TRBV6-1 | TGTGCCAGCAGTGAAATCTCGCCTTTCTTT | CASSEISPFF
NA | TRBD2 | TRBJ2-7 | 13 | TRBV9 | TGTGCCAGCAGCGACGGGGAGGGTACCGAGCAGTACTTC | CASSDGEGTEQYF
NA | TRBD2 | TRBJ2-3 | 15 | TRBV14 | TGTGCCAGCAGCCTTCTAGCGGGGACTCGAGATACGCAGTATTTT | CASSLLAGTRDTQYF
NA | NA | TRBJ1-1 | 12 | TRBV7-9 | TGTGCCAGCAGCTACGTCCGGGGGGAAGCTTTCTTT | CASSYVRGEAFF
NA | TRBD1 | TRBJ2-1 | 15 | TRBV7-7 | TGTGCCAGCAGCTCGGGTCCGGGACAGGACAATGAGCAGTTCTTC | CASSSGPGQDNEQFF
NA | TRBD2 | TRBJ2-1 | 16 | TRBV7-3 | TGTGCCAGCAGCACAGATAGCGGGATCTCCTACAATGAGCAGTTCTTC | CASSTDSGISYNEQFF
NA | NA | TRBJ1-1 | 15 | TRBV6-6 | TGTGCCAGCAGTTACTCGCGGGAGTTGGACACTGAAGCTTTCTTT | CASSYSRELDTEAFF
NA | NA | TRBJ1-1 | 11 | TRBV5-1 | TGCGCCAGCAGCGCGGGGACAGAAGCTTTCTTT | CASSAGTEAFF
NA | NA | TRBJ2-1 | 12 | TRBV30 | TGTGCCTGGATGCCGGCGGGCCACGAGCAGTTCTTC | CAWMPAGHEQFF
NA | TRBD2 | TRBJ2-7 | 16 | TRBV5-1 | TGCGCCAGCAGCTTGGCTACGACTAGCGGCACCTACGAGCAGTACTTC | CASSLATTSGTYEQYF
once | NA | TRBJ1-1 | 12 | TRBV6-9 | TGTGCCAGCAGTTCCGGGGCCAATGAAGCTTTCTTT | CASSSGANEAFF
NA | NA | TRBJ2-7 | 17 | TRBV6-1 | TGTGCCAGCAGTGACGGGGTTGGACTTCTAACCCCCTACGAGCAGTACTTC | CASSDGVGLLTPYEQYF
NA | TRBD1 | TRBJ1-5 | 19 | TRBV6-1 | TGTGCCAGCAGTGAAGAGGATGAGGGTTACAGGGGCCAATATCAGCCCCAGCATTTT | CASSEEDEGYRGQYQPQHF